This TCR beta chain was obtained from a study of T cells in tuberculosis. Time point noted: new active TB diagnosis, blood taken before or within 7 days of starting treatment. Unsorted cryopreserved PBMC were sequenced, averaging around 100,000 T cells per clinical donor. Whole-study findings and limits: Active tuberculosis patients had shorter CDR3-alpha; the beta difference was nonsignificant.

This clone occurred once. The antigen is not known. V was clipped by 1 base and J by 0 bases, with 11 bases between them. There are 16 residues in the CDR3. The germline CDR1 and CDR2 sequences are LGHNT and FRNRAP. The table came from immunoSEQ multiplex PCR; TCRdb's copy has only in-frame clones and leaves some out. Altogether fewer than 40,000 clones are present, roughly 86% being singletons, with the ten largest covering around 5.5%. The input for sequencing was PBMCs, taken at tuberculosis diagnosis. The clonotype comes from an adult with tuberculosis. V and J are TRBV12-5 and TRBJ2-3, with D unresolved. The CDR3 here is CASGLERMTSTDTQYF. CDR3 nucleotides: TGTGCTAGTGGTTTGGAACGGATGACTAGCACAGATACGCAGTATTTT.